This T cell receptor beta chain was identified during a study of response to subunit inactivated influenza vaccine (dated by TCRdb to 2017 to 2018). A note on the overall study: To follow how T cells responded to a trivalent subunit inactivated influenza vaccine, the researchers relied on deep quantitative profiling of the T cell receptor repertoire. What the research found in general, with its limitations: It was suggested by the authors that each seasonal influenza vaccination may recruit only a limited number of new T cells.

As encoded in the germline V gene, CDR1 is ENHRY while CDR2 is SYGVKD. V is pared back by 3 bases and J by 5 bases, with 8 bases lying between the germline termini. Reading from cysteine to phenylalanine, the CDR3 counts 13 amino acids. Just CDR3 DNA is preserved here, 39 bases in frame from base 1. This clonotype was seen a handful of times. No cognate antigen has been identified for it. One base away there is no much larger clone; base qualities are not given. Library method: RT-PCR. The sequencing machine was an Illumina HiSeq 2500. Clones were called with MiXCR by TCRdb after fastp trimmed the public reads at Q25, and only in-frame beta chains were retained. Every distinct CDR3 protein forms one entry, paired with its most common genes and DNA. In all, the sample holds 500,000 to 550,000 distinct CDR3 sequences, and approximately 20% of those were seen once. The ten most abundant clones make up around 2.8% of the sample.

These data were also reused for a study on T cells expressing NK-cell markers. Looking at the second paper: 5'RACE template switching, by which a universal primer site and unique molecular identifiers were added, was used to make TCR beta cDNA libraries. TCR beta-chain repertoires were profiled in sorted CD3+CD56+NKG2C+, CD3+CD56+NKG2C- and CD3+CD56-NKG2C+ T-cell subsets from several donors. Among the eight sequenced donors, only one was HCMV-seronegative, while the other seven were HCMV-seropositive. In several experiments an anti-gammadeltaTCR antibody was added to restrict sorting to alphabetaTCR-expressing T cells. In several donors, the dominant CD3+CD56+NKG2C+ clonotypes were found to rank among the top 10 CD8+ clonotypes and to make up about 1.0-7.5% of CD8+ T cells. Those dominant clonotypes were again the most abundant among CD3+CD56-NKG2C+ cells in four donors, at about 28.3-60.1%. Whether the expanded NKG2C-expressing T cell clones were specific for HCMV antigens remained unclear. All eight donors whose samples were sequenced were randomly selected healthy volunteers, three of them men and five women. To determine HCMV serostatus, a commercial ELISA kit was used to detect HCMV-specific IgG in serum. Peripheral blood mononuclear cells were isolated from blood by Ficoll density gradient centrifugation. CD4+ and CD8+ T cells were isolated from PBMC by magnetic immunoseparation with Miltenyi isolation kits. Synthesis of cDNA was primed from the TCR beta constant segment and was followed by two consecutive PCR amplification steps. Illumina HiSeq 2000/2500, MiSeq or NextSeq was used to sequence libraries as 2 x 150 bp reads. MIGEC handled demultiplexing of the reads and grouping by UMI, while MiTCR was used to assemble and quantify clonotypes. To exclude erroneous sequences, only TCR cDNA sequences supported by at least two reads were retained. Downstream repertoire analysis used the tcR package, and clonotypes were matched across fractions by CDR3 nucleotide sequence plus V segment. VDJmatch was used to annotate antigen specificity against VDJdb, with one amino acid substitution in CDR3 allowed.

Recombination linked TRBV10-3 to TRBJ1-5, with the identity of the D gene unclear. The origin of this receptor is a man aged 45-65 years who received an inactivated influenza vaccine. Donor details come from another sample of the same person, matched by shared clones. This specimen was CD4+ T cells sorted from PBMCs, taken roughly 13 days after vaccination. The CDR3 loop reads CAISDIKDQPQHF. The nucleotide sequence reads TGTGCCATCAGTGACATCAAGGATCAGCCCCAGCATTTT.